This TCR beta chain is drawn from a study of PD-L1 blockade in urothelial cancer. The table came from immunoSEQ multiplex PCR; TCRdb's copy has only in-frame clones and leaves some out. The table lists 45,000 or so clones, roughly four fifths of them singletons. Germline V CDR1 and CDR2: SGHNT, YYREEE (reference sequence). The length of the CDR3 is 15 residues. V was pared by 3 bases and J by 2 bases, with 14 bases between. V usage is TRBV5-4 and J usage is TRBJ1-1, with D perhaps TRBD1 (5 bases). The source was PBMCs, collected around atezolizumab (anti-PD-L1) treatment. The source is a man between 65 and 85 years old with urothelial cancer. CDR3 coding DNA: TGTGCCAGCAGCTCCCAGGGTTTTGGAAACACTGAAGCTTTCTTT. Residues: CASSSQGFGNTEAFF.